What follows are 15 T cell receptor beta chains derived from one specimen sequenced in a study of TIL therapy for anti-PD-1-resistant metastatic lung cancer. Sample time point: pre-treatment sample, taken before nivolumab and TIL therapy. The immunoSEQ assay was v3. Assay: immunoSEQ multiplex PCR; the TCRdb copy retains only in-frame clones and omits some. Of approximately 16,000 clones listed, about 82% were seen once; the top ten hold roughly 0.93%. The sample in question was blood, obtained at baseline. The receptor source for this set is a person between 30 and 79 years old with non-small cell lung cancer.

This clone was recorded once. CDR3: CASSLLAGNYGYTF. The CDR3 nucleotides read TGTGCCAGCAGTTTATTGGCGGGCAACTATGGCTACACCTTC. The chain has TRBV28 and TRBJ1-2, with D hard to call. With 1 base removed from V and 2 bases from J, the gap between germline ends came to 8 bases. The CDR3 is 14 residues long. The germline CDR1 and CDR2 sequences are MDHEN and SYDVKM.

This clone was seen a few times. V gene TRBV30 combines with J gene TRBJ1-4; no clear D gene. The CDR3 has 11 residues. Germline CDR1 and CDR2: GTSNPN and SVGIG (reference sequence). V dropped 2 bases and J dropped 8 bases, with 6 bases sitting between them. As DNA, the CDR3 is TGTGCCTGGAGTCAGACGGAAAAACTGTTTTTT. It specifies CAWSQTEKLFF.

J is TRBJ2-1 and V is TRBV11-1; the D gene is possibly TRBD1 (5 bases). Germline CDR1 is SGHAT and CDR2 is FQDESV (reference sequence). V shed 5 bases and J shed 5 bases, with 13 bases lying between them. The CDR3 has 14 amino acids. This chain's CDR3 is CASSRLRTNNEQFF. In DNA, the CDR3 is TGTGCCAGCAGCCGTCTGCGGACAAACAATGAGCAGTTCTTC.

The gene calls are TRBV4-3 and TRBJ1-2; 9 bases map to TRBD1. J lost 4 bases, V lost 3 bases, and 6 bases had no gene match. This CDR3 spans 15 amino acids. Germline CDR1 LGHNA, CDR2 YSLEER. The CDR3 DNA is TGCGCCAGCAGCCACGGACAGGGGCATGGCTATGGCTACACCTTC. It specifies CASSHGQGHGYGYTF.

The chain recombines TRBV10-3 with TRBJ2-7; TRBD2 aligns across 12 bases. The V segment lost 4 bases and the J segment 3 bases; nucleotides outside the gene matches: 1. The germline CDR1 and CDR2 sequences are ENHRY and SYGVKD. The CDR3 loop spans 14 amino acids. Here the CDR3 reads CAISASGRDYEQYV. CDR3 bases: TGTGCCATCAGTGCTAGCGGGAGGGACTACGAGCAGTACGTC.

The chain has TRBV20-1 and TRBJ1-1; D not certain. Trimming took 6 bases from V and 2 from J, leaving 7 bases between them. The CDR3 sequence is 11 residues long. Per germline, CDR1 DFQATT and CDR2 SNEGSKA (reference sequence). The CDR3 sequence: CSAYRNTEAFF. The DNA for the CDR3 is TGCAGTGCGTATCGAAACACTGAAGCTTTCTTT.

The genes are TRBV2 and TRBJ2-2, with 9 bases matching TRBD2. V lost 6 bases to trimming and J lost 4 bases; unmatched junction nucleotides: 9. The CDR3 totals 16 residues. CDR1 is SNHLY and CDR2 is FYNNEI in the germline V gene. The CDR3 DNA reads TGTGCCAGCAGGACTAGCGGAGGGGGGGCCACCGGGGAGCTGTTTTTT. Protein sequence: CASRTSGGGATGELFF.

The genes are TRBV18 and TRBJ2-3, with 10 positions matching TRBD2. Germline-derived CDR1 and CDR2 are KGHSH and LQKENI. With V trimmed by 2 bases and J by 2 bases, 7 bases remained unmatched. The CDR3 is 17 residues long. CDR3 loop: CASSPWASGGITDTQYF. In nucleotides, the CDR3 is TGTGCCAGCTCACCATGGGCTAGCGGGGGCATCACAGATACGCAGTATTTT.

The J gene is TRBJ1-6, the V gene TRBV6-5; D remains unclear. The germline V gene encodes CDR1 MNHEY and CDR2 SVGAGI. The CDR3 has 15 residues. V gave up 8 bases and J gave up 4 bases, with 15 bases separating them. This chain's CDR3 is CASRIEGGYNSPLHF. The DNA for the CDR3 is TGTGCCAGCCGCATCGAGGGAGGGTATAATTCACCCCTCCACTTT.

This chain connects TRBV5-1 to TRBJ2-6; D is unresolved. Germline V gene sequence: CDR1 SGHRS, CDR2 YFSETQ. The CDR3 has 14 residues. The germline V and J ends were trimmed by 4 bases and 4 bases, with 9 bases remaining between them. The CDR3 DNA reads as TGCGCCAGCAGCCCCGGATTAGGGGCCAACGTCCTGACTTTC. It encodes CASSPGLGANVLTF.

The chain links TRBV29-1 to TRBJ2-3, with a possible D match to TRBD2 (7 bases). V lost 6 bases to trimming and J lost 1 base, with 14 bases between them. This CDR3 is 14 amino acids long. Per germline, CDR1 SQVTM and CDR2 ANQGSEA. The CDR3 sequence: CSVGRGGGTDTQYF. The CDR3 nucleotides read TGCAGCGTGGGGAGGGGGGGAGGCACAGATACGCAGTATTTT.

The chain employs TRBV19 and TRBJ1-5; no reliable D call. The CDR3 is 13 amino acids. The V gene's germline CDR1 is LNHDA and CDR2 SQIVND (reference sequence). V gave up 3 bases and J gave up 3 bases, with 6 bases separating them. CDR3 loop: CASSIILNQPQHF. The CDR3 DNA reads as TGTGCCAGTAGTATTATCCTCAATCAGCCCCAGCATTTT.

The chain links TRBV5-1 to TRBJ1-4; TRBD1 might be the D (6 bases). Germline V gene lookup returns CDR1 SGHRS and CDR2 YFSETQ. The V gene lost 4 bases and the J gene lost 5 bases, with 15 bases spanning the gap. This CDR3 is 15 amino acids long. CDR3 sequence (DNA): TGCGCCAGCAGCCGGACACACAGGGAGAATGAAAAACTGTTTTTT. Translation gives CASSRTHRENEKLFF.

The CDR3 sequence: CASSAPPTGDGGYTF. DNA of the CDR3: TGTGCCAGCAGCGCACCACCGACAGGCGATGGTGGCTACACCTTC. The gene calls are TRBV9 and TRBJ1-2, with a tentative D call TRBD1 (6 bases). The V and J ends lost 3 bases and 7 bases respectively, with 19 bases between them. Germline V lookup: CDR1 SGDLS, CDR2 YYNGEE. The CDR3 loop spans 15 amino acids.

The rearrangement uses TRBV7-2 and TRBJ2-3, with TRBD2 identical over 9 bases. Per germline, CDR1 SGHTA and CDR2 FQGNSA. This CDR3 has 18 amino acids. The V and J ends lost 0 bases and 0 bases, in that order; junction bases with no gene match: 7. The CDR3 region has the DNA TGTGCCAGCAGCTTAGCGTATTCTAGCGGGATTAGCACAGATACGCAGTATTTT. Its protein is CASSLAYSSGISTDTQYF.